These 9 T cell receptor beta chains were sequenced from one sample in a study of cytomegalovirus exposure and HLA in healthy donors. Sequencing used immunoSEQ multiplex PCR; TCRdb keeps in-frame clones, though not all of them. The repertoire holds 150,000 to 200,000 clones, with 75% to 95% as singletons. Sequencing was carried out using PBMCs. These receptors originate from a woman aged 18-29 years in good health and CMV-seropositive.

This CDR3 reads CASSPVQETQYF. CDR3 in DNA: TGTGCCAGCTCACCCGTCCAAGAGACCCAGTACTTC. The chain has TRBV18 and TRBJ2-5; D remains ambiguous. V gave up 3 bases and J gave up 1 base, with 3 bases separating them. Germline V gene sequence: CDR1 KGHSH, CDR2 LQKENI. The CDR3 spans 12 residues.

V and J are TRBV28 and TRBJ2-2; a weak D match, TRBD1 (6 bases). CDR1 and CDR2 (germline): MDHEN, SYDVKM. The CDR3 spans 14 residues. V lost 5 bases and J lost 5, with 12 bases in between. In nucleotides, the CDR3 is TGTGCCAGCAGTCTAATGGGGGCTACCGGGGAGCTGTTTTTT. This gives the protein CASSLMGATGELFF.

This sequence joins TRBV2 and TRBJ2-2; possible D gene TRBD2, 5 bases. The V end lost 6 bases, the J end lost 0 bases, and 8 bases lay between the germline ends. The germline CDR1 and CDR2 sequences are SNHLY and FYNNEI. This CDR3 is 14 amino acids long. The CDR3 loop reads CASRWTANTGELFF. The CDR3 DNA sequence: TGTGCCAGCAGGTGGACTGCGAACACCGGGGAGCTGTTTTTT.

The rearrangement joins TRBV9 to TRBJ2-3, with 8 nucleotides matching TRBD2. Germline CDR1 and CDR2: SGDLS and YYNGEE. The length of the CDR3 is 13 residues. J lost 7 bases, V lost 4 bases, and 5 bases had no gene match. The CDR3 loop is CASSSGTRHTQYF. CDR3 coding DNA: TGTGCCAGCAGCTCGGGGACTAGACATACGCAGTATTTT.

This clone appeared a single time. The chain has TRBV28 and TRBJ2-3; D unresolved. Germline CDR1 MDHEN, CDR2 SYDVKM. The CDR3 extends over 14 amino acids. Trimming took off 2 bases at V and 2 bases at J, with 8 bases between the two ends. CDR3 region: CASSLGAITDTQYF. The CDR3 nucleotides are TGTGCCAGCAGTTTAGGAGCGATCACAGATACGCAGTATTTT.

The CDR3 spells CASSQVKVRGEKLFF. The CDR3, as DNA: TGCGCCAGCAGCCAAGTTAAGGTGAGAGGAGAAAAACTGTTTTTT. This rearrangement joins TRBV4-1 to TRBJ1-4; D call uncertain. The CDR3 extends over 15 amino acids. Per germline, CDR1 MGHRA and CDR2 YSYEKL. Trimming took 1 base from V and 8 from J, leaving 14 bases between them.

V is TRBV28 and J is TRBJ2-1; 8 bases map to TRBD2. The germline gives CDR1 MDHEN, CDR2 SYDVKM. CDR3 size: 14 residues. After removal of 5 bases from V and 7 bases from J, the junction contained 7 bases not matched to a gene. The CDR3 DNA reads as TGTGCCAGCAGTCCCGGACTAGCCTTGAATGAGCAGTTCTTC. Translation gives CASSPGLALNEQFF.

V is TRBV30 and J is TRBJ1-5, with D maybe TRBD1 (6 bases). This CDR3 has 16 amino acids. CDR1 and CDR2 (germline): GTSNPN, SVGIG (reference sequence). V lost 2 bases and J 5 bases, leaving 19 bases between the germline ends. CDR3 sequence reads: CAWSRGGWFDDQPQHF. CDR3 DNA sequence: TGTGCCTGGAGTAGGGGGGGGTGGTTCGATGATCAGCCCCAGCATTTT. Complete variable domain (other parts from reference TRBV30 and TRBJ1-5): SQTIHQWPATLVQPVGSPLSLECTVEGTSNPNLYWYRQAAGRGLQLLFYSVGIGQISSEVPQNLSASRPQDRQFILSSKKLLLSDSGFYLCAWSRGGWFDDQPQHFGDGTRLSIL.

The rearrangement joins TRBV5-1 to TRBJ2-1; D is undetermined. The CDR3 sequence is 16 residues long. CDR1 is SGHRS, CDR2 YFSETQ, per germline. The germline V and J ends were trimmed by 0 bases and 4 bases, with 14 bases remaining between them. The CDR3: CASSLVRERAYNEQFF. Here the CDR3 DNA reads TGCGCCAGCAGCTTGGTTCGCGAGCGAGCGTACAATGAGCAGTTCTTC.